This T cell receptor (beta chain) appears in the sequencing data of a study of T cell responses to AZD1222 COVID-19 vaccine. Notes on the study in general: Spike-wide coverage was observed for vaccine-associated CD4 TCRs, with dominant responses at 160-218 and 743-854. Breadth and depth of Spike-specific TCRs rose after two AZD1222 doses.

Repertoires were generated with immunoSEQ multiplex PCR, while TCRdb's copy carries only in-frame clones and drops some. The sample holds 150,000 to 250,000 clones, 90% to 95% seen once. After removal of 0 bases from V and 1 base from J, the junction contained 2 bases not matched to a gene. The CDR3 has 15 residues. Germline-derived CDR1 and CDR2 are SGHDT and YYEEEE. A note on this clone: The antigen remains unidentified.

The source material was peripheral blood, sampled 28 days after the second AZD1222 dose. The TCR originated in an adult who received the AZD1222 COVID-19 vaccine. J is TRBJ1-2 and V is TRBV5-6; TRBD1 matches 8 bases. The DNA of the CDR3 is TGTGCCAGCAGCTTGGCAGGGGGCCTTAACTATGGCTACACCTTC. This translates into CASSLAGGLNYGYTF.